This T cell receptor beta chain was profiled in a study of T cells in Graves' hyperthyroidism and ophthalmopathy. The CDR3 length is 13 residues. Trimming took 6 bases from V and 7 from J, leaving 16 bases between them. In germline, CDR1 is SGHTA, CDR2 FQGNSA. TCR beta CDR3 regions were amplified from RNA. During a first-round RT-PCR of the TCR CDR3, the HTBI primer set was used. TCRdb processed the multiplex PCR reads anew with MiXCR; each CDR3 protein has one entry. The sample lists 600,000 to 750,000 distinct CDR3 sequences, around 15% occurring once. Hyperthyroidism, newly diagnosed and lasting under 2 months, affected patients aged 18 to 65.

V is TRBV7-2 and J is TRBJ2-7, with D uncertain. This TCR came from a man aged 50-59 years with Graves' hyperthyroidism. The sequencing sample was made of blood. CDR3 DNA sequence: TGTGCCAGCAGTCCCCTTACCTCCCTGGAGCAGTACTTC. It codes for CASSPLTSLEQYF.